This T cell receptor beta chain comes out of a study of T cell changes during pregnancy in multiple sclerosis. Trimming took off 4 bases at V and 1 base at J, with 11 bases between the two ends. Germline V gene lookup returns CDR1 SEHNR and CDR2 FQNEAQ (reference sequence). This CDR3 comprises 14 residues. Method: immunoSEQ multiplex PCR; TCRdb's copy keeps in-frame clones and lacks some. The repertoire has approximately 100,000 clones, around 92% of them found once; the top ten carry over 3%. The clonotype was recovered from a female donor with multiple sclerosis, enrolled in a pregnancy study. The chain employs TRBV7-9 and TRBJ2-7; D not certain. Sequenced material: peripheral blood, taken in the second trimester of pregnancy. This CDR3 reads CASSSPGRSYEQYF. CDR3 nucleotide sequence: TGTGCCAGCAGCTCCCCGGGTAGGTCCTACGAGCAGTACTTC. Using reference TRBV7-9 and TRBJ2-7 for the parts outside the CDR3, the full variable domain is DTGVSQNPRHKITKRGQNVTFRCDPISEHNRLYWYRQTLGQGPEFLTYFQNEAQLEKSRLLSDRFSAERPKGSFSTLEIQRTEQGDSAMYLCASSSPGRSYEQYFGPGTRLTVT.